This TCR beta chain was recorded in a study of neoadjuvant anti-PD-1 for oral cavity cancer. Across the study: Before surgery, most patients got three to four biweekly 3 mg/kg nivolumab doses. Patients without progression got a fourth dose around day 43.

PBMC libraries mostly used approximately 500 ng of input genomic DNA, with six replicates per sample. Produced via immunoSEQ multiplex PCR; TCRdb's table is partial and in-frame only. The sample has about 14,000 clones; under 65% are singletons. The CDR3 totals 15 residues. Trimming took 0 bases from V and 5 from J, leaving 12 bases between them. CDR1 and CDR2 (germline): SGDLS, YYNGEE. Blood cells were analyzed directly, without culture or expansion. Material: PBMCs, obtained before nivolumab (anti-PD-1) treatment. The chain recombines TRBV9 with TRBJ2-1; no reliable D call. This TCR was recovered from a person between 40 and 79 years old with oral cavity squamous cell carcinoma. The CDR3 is CASSVGAYLNNEQFF. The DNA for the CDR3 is TGTGCCAGCAGCGTAGGGGCATACCTGAACAATGAGCAGTTCTTC.